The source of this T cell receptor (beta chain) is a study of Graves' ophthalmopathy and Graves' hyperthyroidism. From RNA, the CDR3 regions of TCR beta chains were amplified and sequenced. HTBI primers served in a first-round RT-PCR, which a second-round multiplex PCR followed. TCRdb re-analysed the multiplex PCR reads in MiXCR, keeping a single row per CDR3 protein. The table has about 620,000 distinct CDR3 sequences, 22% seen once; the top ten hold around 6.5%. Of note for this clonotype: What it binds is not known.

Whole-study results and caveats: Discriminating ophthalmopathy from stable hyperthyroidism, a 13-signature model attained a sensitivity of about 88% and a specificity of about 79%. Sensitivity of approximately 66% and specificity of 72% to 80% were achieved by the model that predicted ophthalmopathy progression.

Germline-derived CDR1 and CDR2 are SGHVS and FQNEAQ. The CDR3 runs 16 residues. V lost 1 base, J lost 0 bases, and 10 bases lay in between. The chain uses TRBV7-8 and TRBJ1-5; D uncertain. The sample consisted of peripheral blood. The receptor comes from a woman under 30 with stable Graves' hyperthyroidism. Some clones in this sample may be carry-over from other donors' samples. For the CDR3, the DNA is TGTGCCAGCAGCTTAGGCCAGCCTAATAGCAATCAGCCCCAGCATTTT. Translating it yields CASSLGQPNSNQPQHF.